A single sample gave rise to the 14 T cell receptor beta chains below, sequenced in a study of blood T cell repertoires in COVID-19. This table comes from immunoSEQ multiplex PCR, and its TCRdb copy is limited to in-frame clones, with some not included. The sample shows roughly 50,000 clones, roughly 86% of them seen only once. The source material was peripheral blood. The receptors shown here come from a man aged 70 or older with active COVID-19.

The genes are TRBV7-2 and TRBJ2-2; tentative D call: TRBD2 (6 bases). The V end lost 5 bases, the J end lost 6 bases, and 10 bases lay between the germline ends. CDR1 is SGHTA and CDR2 is FQGNSA in the germline V gene. There are 13 residues in the CDR3. The CDR3 loop is CASSPGGAGELFF. DNA of the CDR3: TGTGCCAGCAGCCCTGGCGGGGCCGGGGAGCTGTTTTTT.

The chain employs TRBV7-2 and TRBJ1-2, with unresolved D. Per the germline V gene, CDR1 is SGHTA and CDR2 is FQGNSA. This CDR3 is built from 13 residues. V was pared by 5 bases and J by 6 bases, with 13 bases between. CDR3 region: CASSTRVGDGYTF. The CDR3 nucleotides are TGTGCCAGCAGCACCCGGGTGGGAGATGGCTACACCTTC.

This sequence joins TRBV15 and TRBJ2-5, with D perhaps TRBD1 (6 bases). Germline V CDR1 and CDR2: LNHNV, YYDKDF (reference sequence). The CDR3 has 15 amino acids. Trimming shortened V by 1 base and J by 3 bases, and 12 bases separated the two germline ends. CDR3 sequence: CATSRVSAGEETQYF. Written as DNA, the CDR3 is TGTGCCACCAGCAGAGTATCGGCAGGGGAAGAGACCCAGTACTTC.

The chain joins TRBV5-4 to TRBJ2-1; 13 nucleotides agree with TRBD2. The V and J ends lost 4 bases and 6 bases, in that order; junction bases with no gene match: 4. The germline CDR1 and CDR2 sequences are SGHNT and YYREEE (reference sequence). The CDR3 extends over 15 amino acids. CDR3 DNA sequence: TGTGCCAGCAGCGGCGGGACTAGCGGGGTCAATGAGCAGTTCTTC. Residues: CASSGGTSGVNEQFF.

The rearrangement links TRBV15 to TRBJ2-5; D not certain. The V gene's germline CDR1 is LNHNV and CDR2 YYDKDF (reference sequence). Trimming took off 1 base at V and 5 bases at J, with 8 bases between the two ends. CDR3 length equals 13 residues. CDR3 DNA sequence: TGTGCCACCAGCAGAGGGTTCGGGGAGACCCAGTACTTC. It is translated as CATSRGFGETQYF.

The J gene is TRBJ2-6, the V gene TRBV5-6; the D gene is possibly TRBD1 (5 bases). There are 17 residues in the CDR3. Germline V gene lookup returns CDR1 SGHDT and CDR2 YYEEEE. Deletions cut 0 bases from V and 0 bases from J, with 10 bases between. The CDR3 loop reads CASSLVQGLSGANVLTF. In DNA, the CDR3 is TGTGCCAGCAGCTTGGTGCAGGGCCTCTCTGGGGCCAACGTCCTGACTTTC.

The rearrangement uses TRBV14 and TRBJ2-5; D might be TRBD1 (5 bases). Trimming took off 4 bases at V and 7 bases at J, with 13 bases between the two ends. Germline loops: CDR1 SGHDN, CDR2 FVKESK. The CDR3 length is 13 residues. The CDR3 DNA reads TGTGCCAGCAGCCCACGGGTGCAGGGGACCCAGTACTTC. Translating it yields CASSPRVQGTQYF.

The chain joins TRBV6-2 or TRBV6-3 to TRBJ2-3, with 10 bases that match TRBD2. The V and J ends lost 6 bases and 2 bases, in that order; junction bases with no gene match: 2. Germline CDR1 is MNHEY and CDR2 is SVGEGT. This CDR3 is 14 amino acids long. For the CDR3, the DNA is TGTGCCAGCAGCACTAGCGGGGACACAGATACGCAGTATTTT. Amino acid sequence: CASSTSGDTDTQYF.

V and J are TRBV9 and TRBJ2-1, with D possibly matching TRBD2 (6 bases). Germline lookup yields CDR1 SGDLS and CDR2 YYNGEE. The CDR3 extends over 16 amino acids. V shed 4 bases and J shed 9 bases, with 23 bases lying between them. CDR3 protein: CASSPRWRGLGSEQFF. In DNA form, the CDR3 reads TGTGCCAGCAGCCCGAGGTGGCGGGGTTTAGGGAGTGAGCAGTTCTTC.

The CDR3 DNA follows: TGTGCCAGTAGTCTCGCGGTGAGCGGCTACACCTTC. Protein: CASSLAVSGYTF. The chain employs TRBV19 and TRBJ1-2; D is uncertain. Trimming removed 5 bases from V and 8 bases from J, with 12 bases in between. There are 12 residues in the CDR3. The germline V gene encodes CDR1 LNHDA and CDR2 SQIVND (reference sequence). The whole variable domain, filled in from reference TRBV19 and TRBJ1-2, reads DGGITQSPKYLFRKEGQNVTLSCEQNLNHDAMYWYRQDPGQGLRLIYYSQIVNDFQKGDIAEGYSVSREKKESFPLTVTSAQKNPTAFYLCASSLAVSGYTFGSGTRLTVV.

The genes are TRBV4-2 and TRBJ1-2; TRBD1 is a possible D gene (5 bases). The length of the CDR3 is 13 residues. Germline V lookup: CDR1 LGHNA, CDR2 YNFKEQ. V dropped 2 bases and J dropped 6 bases, with 10 bases sitting between them. The CDR3 DNA reads as TGTGCCAGCAGCCAATTGGGGGGGGATGGCTACACCTTC. Protein: CASSQLGGDGYTF.

CDR3 sequence reads: CASSSDRLNYGYTF. Written as DNA, the CDR3 is TGTGCCAGCAGCTCGGACAGGCTTAACTATGGCTACACCTTC. The chain has TRBV5-6 and TRBJ1-2; 7 bases fit TRBD1. The CDR3 contains 14 residues. Trimming removed 3 bases from V and 1 base from J; junction bases left unmatched: 3. Germline CDR1 SGHDT, CDR2 YYEEEE.

This clone was observed a single time. In nucleotides, the CDR3 is TGTGCCAGCAGCTTAGGAGTGACAGGGAAGGATGGCTACACCTTC. Protein product: CASSLGVTGKDGYTF. The chain links TRBV7-2 to TRBJ1-2; 7 bases match TRBD1. CDR1 is SGHTA, CDR2 FQGNSA, per germline. There are 15 residues in the CDR3. Trimming took 1 base from V and 6 from J; bases not matched to a gene: 8. The full variable domain, rest sourced from reference TRBV7-2 and TRBJ1-2, is GAGVSQSPSNKVTEKGKDVELRCDPISGHTALYWYRQSLGQGLEFLIYFQGNSAPDKSGLPSDRFSAERTGGSVSTLTIQRTQQEDSAVYLCASSLGVTGKDGYTFGSGTRLTVV.

V and J are TRBV7-2 and TRBJ2-7; the D is unclear. CDR3 length: 12 amino acids. Germline lookup yields CDR1 SGHTA and CDR2 FQGNSA. Trimming cost V 5 bases and J 4 bases, with 9 bases left between them. The CDR3 loop reads CASSADWYEQYF. The CDR3 nucleotides read TGTGCCAGCAGCGCTGACTGGTACGAGCAGTACTTC.